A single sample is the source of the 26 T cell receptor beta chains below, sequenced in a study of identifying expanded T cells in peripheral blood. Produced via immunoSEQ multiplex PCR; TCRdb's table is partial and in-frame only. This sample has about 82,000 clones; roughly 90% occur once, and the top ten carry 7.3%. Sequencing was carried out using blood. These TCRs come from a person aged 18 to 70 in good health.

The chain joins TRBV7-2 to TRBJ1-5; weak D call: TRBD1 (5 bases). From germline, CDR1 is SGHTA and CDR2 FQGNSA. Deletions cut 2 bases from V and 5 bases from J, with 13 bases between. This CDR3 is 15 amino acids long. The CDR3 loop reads CASSLQGGAHQPQHF. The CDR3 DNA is TGTGCCAGCAGCTTACAGGGAGGAGCCCATCAGCCCCAGCATTTT.

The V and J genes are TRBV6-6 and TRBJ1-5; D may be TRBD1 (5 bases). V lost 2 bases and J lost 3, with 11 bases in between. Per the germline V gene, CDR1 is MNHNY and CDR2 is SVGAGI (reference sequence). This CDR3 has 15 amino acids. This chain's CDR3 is CASSYRGGYNQPQHF. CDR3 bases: TGTGCCAGCAGTTACCGGGGGGGATACAATCAGCCCCAGCATTTT.

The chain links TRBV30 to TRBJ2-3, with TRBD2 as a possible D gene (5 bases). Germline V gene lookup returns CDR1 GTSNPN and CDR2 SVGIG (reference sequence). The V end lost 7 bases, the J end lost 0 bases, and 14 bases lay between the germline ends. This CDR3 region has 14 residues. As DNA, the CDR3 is TGTGCCTTAACTCGGGGATTTAGCACAGATACGCAGTATTTT. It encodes CALTRGFSTDTQYF.

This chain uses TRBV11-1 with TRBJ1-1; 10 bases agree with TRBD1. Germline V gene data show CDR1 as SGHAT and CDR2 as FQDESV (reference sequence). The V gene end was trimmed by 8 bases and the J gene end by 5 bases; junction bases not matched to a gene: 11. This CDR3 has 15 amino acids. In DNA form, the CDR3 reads TGTGCCAGCCGGCAGGGGACAGGGGCCAGGACTGAAGCTTTCTTT. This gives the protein CASRQGTGARTEAFF.

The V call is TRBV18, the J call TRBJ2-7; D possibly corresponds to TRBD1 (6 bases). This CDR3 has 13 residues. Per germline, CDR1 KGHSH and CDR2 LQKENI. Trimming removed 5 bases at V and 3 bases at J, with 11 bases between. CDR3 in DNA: TGTGCCAGCTCAGGCAGGGGCCACTACGAGCAGTACTTC. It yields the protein CASSGRGHYEQYF. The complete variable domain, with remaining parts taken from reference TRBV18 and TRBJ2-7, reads NAGVMQNPRHLVRRRGQEARLRCSPMKGHSHVYWYRQLPEEGLKFMVYLQKENIIDESGMPKERFSAEFPKEGPSILRIQQVVRGDSAAYFCASSGRGHYEQYFGPGTRLTVT.

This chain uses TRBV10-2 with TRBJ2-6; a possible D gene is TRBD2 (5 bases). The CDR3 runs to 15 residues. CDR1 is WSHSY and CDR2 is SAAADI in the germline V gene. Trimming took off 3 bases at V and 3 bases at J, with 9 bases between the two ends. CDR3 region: CASSESGFGANVLTF. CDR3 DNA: TGCGCCAGCAGTGAATCGGGGTTTGGGGCCAACGTCCTGACTTTC.

The CDR3 region has the DNA TGCGCCAGCAGCCCTTCTGTAGAAGGCTCCTTGTATGGCTACACCTTC. It translates to CASSPSVEGSLYGYTF. The rearrangement links TRBV4-3 to TRBJ1-2; the D is unclear. CDR3 length equals 16 residues. Germline V gene data show CDR1 as LGHNA and CDR2 as YSLEER. V dropped 4 bases and J dropped 5 bases, with 20 bases sitting between them.

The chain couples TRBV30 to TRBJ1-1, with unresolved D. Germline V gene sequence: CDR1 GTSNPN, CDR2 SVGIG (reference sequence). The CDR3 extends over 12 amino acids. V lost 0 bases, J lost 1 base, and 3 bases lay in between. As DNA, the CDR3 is TGTGCCTGGAGTGTCAGGAACACTGAAGCTTTCTTT. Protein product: CAWSVRNTEAFF.

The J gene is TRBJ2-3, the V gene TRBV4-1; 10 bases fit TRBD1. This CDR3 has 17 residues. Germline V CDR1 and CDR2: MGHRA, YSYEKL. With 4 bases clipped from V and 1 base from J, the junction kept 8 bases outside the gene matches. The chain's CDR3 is CASSPATGTGGTDTQYF. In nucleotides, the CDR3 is TGCGCCAGCAGCCCCGCGACAGGGACAGGGGGCACAGATACGCAGTATTTT.

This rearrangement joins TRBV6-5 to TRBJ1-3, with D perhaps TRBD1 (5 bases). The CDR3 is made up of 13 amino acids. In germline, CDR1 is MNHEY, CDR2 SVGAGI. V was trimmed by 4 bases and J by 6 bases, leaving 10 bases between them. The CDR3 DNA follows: TGTGCCAGCAGTTCGACAGTCGAAAACACCATATATTTT. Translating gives CASSSTVENTIYF.

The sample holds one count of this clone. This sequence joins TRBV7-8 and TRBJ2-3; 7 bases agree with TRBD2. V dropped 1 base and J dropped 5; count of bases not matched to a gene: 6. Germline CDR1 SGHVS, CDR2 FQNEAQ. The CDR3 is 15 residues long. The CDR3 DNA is TGTGCCAGCAGCTTAGGACTAGCCTGGATAGATACGCAGTATTTT. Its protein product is CASSLGLAWIDTQYF.

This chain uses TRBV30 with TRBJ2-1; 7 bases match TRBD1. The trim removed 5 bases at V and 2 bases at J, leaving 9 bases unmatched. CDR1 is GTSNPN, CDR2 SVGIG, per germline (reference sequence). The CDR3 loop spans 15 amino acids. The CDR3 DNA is TGTGCCTGGGTTCCTAGACAGGGCGCCTACAATGAGCAGTTCTTC. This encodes CAWVPRQGAYNEQFF.

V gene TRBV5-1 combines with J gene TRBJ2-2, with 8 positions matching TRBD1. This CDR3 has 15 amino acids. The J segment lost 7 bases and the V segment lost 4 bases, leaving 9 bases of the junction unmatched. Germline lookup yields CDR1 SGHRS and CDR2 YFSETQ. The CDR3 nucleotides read TGCGCCAGCAGCGATGGACAGGGCCCGTTCGGGGAGCTGTTTTTT. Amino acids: CASSDGQGPFGELFF.

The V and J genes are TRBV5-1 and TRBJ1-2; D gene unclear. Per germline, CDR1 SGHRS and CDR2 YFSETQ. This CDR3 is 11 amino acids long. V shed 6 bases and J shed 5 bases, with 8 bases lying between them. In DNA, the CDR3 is TGCGCCAGCACCACGGGGTATGGCTACACCTTC. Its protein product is CASTTGYGYTF.

The CDR3 nucleotides read TGCGCCAGCGGCGGACAGGGAAGTATGAACACTGAAGCTTTCTTT. This encodes CASGGQGSMNTEAFF. V and J are TRBV5-1 and TRBJ1-1, with TRBD1 matching 8 bases. The CDR3 is made up of 15 amino acids. The germline V gene encodes CDR1 SGHRS and CDR2 YFSETQ. V lost 7 bases to trimming and J lost 0 bases; unmatched junction nucleotides: 8.

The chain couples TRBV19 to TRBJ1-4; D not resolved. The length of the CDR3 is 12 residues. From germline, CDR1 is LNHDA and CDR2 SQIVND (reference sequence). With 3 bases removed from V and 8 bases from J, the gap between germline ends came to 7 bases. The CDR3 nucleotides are TGTGCCAGTAGTATTTCTCGAGAAAAACTGTTTTTT. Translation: CASSISREKLFF.

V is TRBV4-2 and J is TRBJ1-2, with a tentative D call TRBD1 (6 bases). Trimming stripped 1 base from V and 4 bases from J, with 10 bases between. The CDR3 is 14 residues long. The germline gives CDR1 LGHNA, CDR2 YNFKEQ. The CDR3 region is CASSQGTGSYGYTF. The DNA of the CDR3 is TGTGCCAGCAGCCAAGGTACAGGGAGCTATGGCTACACCTTC.

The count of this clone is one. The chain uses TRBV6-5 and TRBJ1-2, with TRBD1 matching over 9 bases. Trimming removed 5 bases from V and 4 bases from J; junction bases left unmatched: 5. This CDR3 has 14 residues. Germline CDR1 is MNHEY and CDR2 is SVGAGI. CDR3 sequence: CASSAGTGSYGYTF. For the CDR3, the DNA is TGTGCCAGCAGTGCCGGGACAGGGAGCTATGGCTACACCTTC.

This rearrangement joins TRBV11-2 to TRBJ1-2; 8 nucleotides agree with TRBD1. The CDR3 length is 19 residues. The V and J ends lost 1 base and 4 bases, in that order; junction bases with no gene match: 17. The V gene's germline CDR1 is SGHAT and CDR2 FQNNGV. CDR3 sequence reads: CASSLVPKGTGHIGYGYTF. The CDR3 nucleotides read TGTGCCAGCAGCTTAGTCCCTAAGGGGACAGGACACATAGGCTATGGCTACACCTTC.

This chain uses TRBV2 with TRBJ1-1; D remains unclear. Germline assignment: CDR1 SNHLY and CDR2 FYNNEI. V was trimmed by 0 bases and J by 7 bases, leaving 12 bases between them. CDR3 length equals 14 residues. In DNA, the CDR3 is TGTGCCAGCAGTGAAGCGCTTGGGCTTCTTGAAGCTTTCTTT. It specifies CASSEALGLLEAFF.

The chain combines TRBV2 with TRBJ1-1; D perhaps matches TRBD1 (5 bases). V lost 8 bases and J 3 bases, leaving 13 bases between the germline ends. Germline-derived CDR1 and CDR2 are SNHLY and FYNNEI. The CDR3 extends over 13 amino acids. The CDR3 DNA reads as TGTGCCAGCCAGGGTGAGAGGGACACTGAAGCTTTCTTT. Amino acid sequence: CASQGERDTEAFF.

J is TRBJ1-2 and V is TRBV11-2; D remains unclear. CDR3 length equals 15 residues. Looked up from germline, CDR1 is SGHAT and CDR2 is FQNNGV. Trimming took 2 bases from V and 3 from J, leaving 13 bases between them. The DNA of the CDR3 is TGTGCCAGCAGCTTACGGACTGGGCAGGACTATGGCTACACCTTC. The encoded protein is CASSLRTGQDYGYTF.

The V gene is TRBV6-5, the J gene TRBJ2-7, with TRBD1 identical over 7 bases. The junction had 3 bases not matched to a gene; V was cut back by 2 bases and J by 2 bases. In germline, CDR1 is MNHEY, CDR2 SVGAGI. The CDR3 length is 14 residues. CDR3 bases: TGTGCCAGCAGTTACACACAGGGGCCCTACGAGCAGTACTTC. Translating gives CASSYTQGPYEQYF.

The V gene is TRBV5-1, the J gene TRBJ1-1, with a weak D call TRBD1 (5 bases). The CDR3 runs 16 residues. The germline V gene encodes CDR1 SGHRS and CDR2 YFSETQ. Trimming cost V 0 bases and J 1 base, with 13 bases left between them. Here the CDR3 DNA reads TGCGCCAGCAGCTTGGAGGGGATTTTAGGGAACACTGAAGCTTTCTTT. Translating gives CASSLEGILGNTEAFF. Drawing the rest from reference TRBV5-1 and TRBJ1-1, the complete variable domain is KAGVTQTPRYLIKTRGQQVTLSCSPISGHRSVSWYQQTPGQGLQFLFEYFSETQRNKGNFPGRFSGRQFSNSRSEMNVSTLELGDSALYLCASSLEGILGNTEAFFGQGTRLTVV.

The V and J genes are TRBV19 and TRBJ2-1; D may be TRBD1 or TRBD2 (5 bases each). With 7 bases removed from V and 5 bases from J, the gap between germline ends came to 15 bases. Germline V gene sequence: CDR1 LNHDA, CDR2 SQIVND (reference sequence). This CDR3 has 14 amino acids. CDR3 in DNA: TGTGCCAGTACATCCGGGACGGGGAACAATGAGCAGTTCTTC. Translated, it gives CASTSGTGNNEQFF.

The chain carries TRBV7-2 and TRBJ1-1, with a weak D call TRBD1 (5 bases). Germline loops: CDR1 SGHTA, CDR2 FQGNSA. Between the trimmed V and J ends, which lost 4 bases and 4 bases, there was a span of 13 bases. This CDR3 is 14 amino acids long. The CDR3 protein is CASSSGWGSTEAFF. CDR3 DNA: TGTGCCAGCAGCTCAGGTTGGGGGTCCACTGAAGCTTTCTTT. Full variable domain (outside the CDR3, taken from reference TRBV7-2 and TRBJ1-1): GAGVSQSPSNKVTEKGKDVELRCDPISGHTALYWYRQSLGQGLEFLIYFQGNSAPDKSGLPSDRFSAERTGGSVSTLTIQRTQQEDSAVYLCASSSGWGSTEAFFGQGTRLTVV.